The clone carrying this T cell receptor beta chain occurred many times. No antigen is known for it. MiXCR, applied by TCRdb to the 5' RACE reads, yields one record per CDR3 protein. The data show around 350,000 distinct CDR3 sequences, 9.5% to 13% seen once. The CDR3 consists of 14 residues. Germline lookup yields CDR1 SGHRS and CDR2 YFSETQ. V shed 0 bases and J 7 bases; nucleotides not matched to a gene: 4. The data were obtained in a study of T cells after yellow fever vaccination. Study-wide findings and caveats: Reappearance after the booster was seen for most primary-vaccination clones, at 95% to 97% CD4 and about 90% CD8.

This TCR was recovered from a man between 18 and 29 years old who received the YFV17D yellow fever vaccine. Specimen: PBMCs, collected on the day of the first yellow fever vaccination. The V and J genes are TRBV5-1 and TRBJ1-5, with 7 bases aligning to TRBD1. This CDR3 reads CASSLGQGDQPQHF. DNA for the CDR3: TGCGCCAGCAGCTTGGGACAGGGTGACCAGCCCCAGCATTTT.